This is a list of T cell receptor beta chains from one sample in a study of graft-versus-host responses after intestinal transplantation. Profiling relied on immunoSEQ multiplex PCR, and the TCRdb table lists in-frame clones only, not all of them. The sample has approximately 85,000 clones; 75% to 95% are singletons. No antigen is known for these receptors. The source was unstimulated CD8+ T cells sorted from spleen or lymph node cells, collected before transplant. The receptor source for this set is a human donor who was the organ donor for an intestinal transplant. CDR3s include the opening cysteine and the closing phenylalanine or tryptophan.

J gene | V gene | CDR3 protein
TRBJ2-5 | TRBV7-9 | CASSSIWGQETQYF
TRBJ1-2 | TRBV6-6 | CASSYTRTYRNYGYTF
TRBJ1-4 | TRBV29-1 | CSVEVGVAGGEKLFF
TRBJ1-2 | TRBV6-5 | CASSLGESRGYTF
TRBJ1-1 | TRBV9 | CASSADRVNTEAFF
TRBJ2-1 | TRBV6-4 | CASSDSSPDGLYNEQFF
TRBJ1-3 | TRBV29-1 | CSVILADSYSGNTIYF
TRBJ2-1 | TRBV7-9 | CASSLKTDNEQFF
TRBJ1-1 | TRBV6-5 | CASSYREGTTEAFF
TRBJ2-3 | TRBV11-1 | CASSLSGRAYGDTQYF
TRBJ2-7 | TRBV7-9 | CASSFLLSGSSYEQYF
TRBJ1-1 | TRBV19 | CASSIGPAMNTEAFF
. | TRBV30 | CAWSVWGSYEQYF
TRBJ1-2 | TRBV6-1 | CALDGYTF
TRBJ2-7 | TRBV19 | CASSIGSGGYYEQYF
TRBJ2-7 | TRBV6-5 | CASSLDRFGEQYF